Listed below are T cell receptor beta chains from one sample, sequenced in a study of CD8+CD57+ T cells in acquired aplastic anemia. TCRdb used MiXCR to reprocess the reads, holding one entry per CDR3 protein. Here the sample spans 150,000 or so distinct CDR3 sequences, about 48% being singletons. Sequencing was performed on sorted CD4+, CD8+, or CD8+CD57+ T cells (not recorded which) from PBMCs. The receptors come from a human donor with aplastic anemia. The CDR3 runs from the conserved cysteine through the conserved F or W. A D gene is named only where the DNA matches it firmly. Rows give clone size only sometimes, using once, few, many, or a class for an expanded clone.

clone_size,d_call,j_call,v_call,cdr3_nt,cdr3_aa
.,TRBD1,TRBJ2-7,TRBV2,TGTGCCAGCAGCGGCGACAGGGATTACTACGAGCAGTACTTC,CASSGDRDYYEQYF
many,.,TRBJ1-2,TRBV6-1,TGTGCCAGCAGGGCCGGAGGAGTGTTTCCAGCTAACTATGGCTACACCTTC,CASRAGGVFPANYGYTF
many,.,TRBJ2-2,TRBV7-6,TGTGCCAGCAGCTCCCGAGGGGTAGCGGACACCGGGGAGCTGTTTTTT,CASSSRGVADTGELFF
.,.,TRBJ2-7,TRBV2,TGTGCCAGCAGTGAACAGGACAGCACCTACGAGCAGTACTTC,CASSEQDSTYEQYF
once,.,TRBJ2-5,TRBV14,TGCGCCAGCAGCCAAGACGGGACTGGCAAGGAGACCCAGTACTTC,CASSQDGTGKETQYF
.,.,TRBJ1-1,TRBV2,TGTGCCAGCACCTTGGCCAGGGGAGGGGCTGAAGCTTTCTTT,CASTLARGGAEAFF
many,TRBD1,TRBJ1-1,TRBV5-6,TGTGCCAGCAGCCCCCAGGGGGCCACTGAAGCTTTCTTT,CASSPQGATEAFF
.,.,TRBJ1-1,TRBV6-1,TGTGCCAGCAGCAGCTCACTGGGGGCAAGAACTGAAGCTTTCTTT,CASSSSLGARTEAFF
many,TRBD1,TRBJ1-2,TRBV29-1,TGCAGCGTTAAGGACCGACAGGGGCATGGCTACACCTTC,CSVKDRQGHGYTF
.,.,TRBJ1-1,TRBV29-1,TGCAGCACGGGACGGGTGAACACTGAAGCTTTCTTT,CSTGRVNTEAFF
.,.,TRBJ1-2,TRBV11-2,TGTGCCAGCAGCTTAGTCTCAGGGGTCTATGGCTACACCTTC,CASSLVSGVYGYTF
many,.,TRBJ1-1,TRBV5-4,TGTGCCAGCAGCCCCTTGGGGGAGGACACTGAAGCTTTCTTT,CASSPLGEDTEAFF
many,.,TRBJ1-1,TRBV15,TGTGCCACCGCCCCCCCACAGGGAGGGGACACTGAAGCTTTCTTT,CATAPPQGGDTEAFF
.,.,TRBJ1-1,TRBV10-3,TGTGCCATCAGTCCCTTGGGGACTGAAGCTTTCTTT,CAISPLGTEAFF
.,TRBD1,TRBJ1-1,TRBV19,TGTGCCAGTAGTATAGATCGGGACAGGACTGCTTTCTTT,CASSIDRDRTAFF
.,.,TRBJ2-7,TRBV29-1,TGCAGCGTCTATCGGGACTCAGGCTCCTACGAGCAGTACTTC,CSVYRDSGSYEQYF
.,TRBD2,TRBJ2-7,TRBV20-1,TGCAGTGCAAGGACTAGCGGGGGGGCGGGCGAGCAGTACTTC,CSARTSGGAGEQYF
many,TRBD2,TRBJ2-7,TRBV7-9,TGTGCGGCGGGGGGGGGAACCTACGAGCAGTACTTC,CAAGGGTYEQYF
.,.,TRBJ2-1,TRBV29-1,TGCAGCGTTGAACGGGGTAGCTCCTACAATGAGCAGTTCTTC,CSVERGSSYNEQFF
.,TRBD2,TRBJ2-3,TRBV2,TGTGCCACTACCCAGACTAGCGGGGGCACAGATACGCAGTATTTT,CATTQTSGGTDTQYF
few,TRBD1,TRBJ1-1,TRBV6-1,TGTGCCAGCGGAAACCGGGACAGGGTTAACACTGAAGCTTTCTTT,CASGNRDRVNTEAFF
.,.,TRBJ1-1,TRBV10-3,TGTGCCATCAGTGAGTCTCGAATTGAAGCTTTCTTT,CAISESRIEAFF
.,.,TRBJ2-2,TRBV29-1,TGCAGCGTTGCAACCCTGGGCACCGGGGAGCTGTTTTTT,CSVATLGTGELFF
.,.,TRBJ2-3,TRBV7-2,TGTGCCAGCAGCTTGGTAGGACGCACAGATACGCAGTATTTT,CASSLVGRTDTQYF
many,TRBD2,TRBJ2-5,TRBV20-1,TGCAGTGCTAGACTCGAGGGAGGGGCTAGCGGGGGGCCTAGAGAGACCCAGTACTTC,CSARLEGGASGGPRETQYF
many,.,TRBJ1-1,TRBV7-3,TGTGCCAGCAGCTTAGGACAAAACACTGAAGCTTTCTTT,CASSLGQNTEAFF
.,.,TRBJ2-2,TRBV25-1,TGTGCCAGCAGTGAGATGGGGGACACCGGTGAGCTGTTTTTT,CASSEMGDTGELFF
medium-sized,.,TRBJ1-2,TRBV10-3,TGTGCCATCAGTGAGTCGATGGAACATTATGGCTACACCTTC,CAISESMEHYGYTF
.,.,TRBJ2-7,TRBV5-1,TGCGCCAGCGCTACTCGGCTCACTAGCTCCTACGAGCAGTACTTC,CASATRLTSSYEQYF
few,TRBD1,TRBJ2-3,TRBV24-1,TGTGCCACCAGTGATACAGGGGGCACAGATACGCAGTATTTT,CATSDTGGTDTQYF
.,.,TRBJ1-2,TRBV2,TGTGCCAGCATTGCGGGGTCGGACTATGGCTACACCTTC,CASIAGSDYGYTF
.,.,TRBJ1-5,TRBV11-2,.,CASSLVGTGIYQPQRF
many,.,TRBJ2-3,TRBV2,TGTGCCAGCAGTGGCCCAGGGGTGGATACGCAGTATTTT,CASSGPGVDTQYF
.,TRBD2,TRBJ2-1,TRBV5-1,TGCGCCAGCAGCTTGGATGGGACTAGCGGGAGCGGGTACAATGAGCAGTTCTTC,CASSLDGTSGSGYNEQFF
.,.,TRBJ2-2,TRBV7-9,TGTGCCAGCAGGCTCGGGATTTCCGGGGAGCTGTTTTTT,CASRLGISGELFF
few,.,TRBJ2-2,TRBV19,TGTGCCAGTAGTATCCGGGGTTCGACGAACACCGGGGAGCTGTTTTTT,CASSIRGSTNTGELFF
many,.,TRBJ2-5,TRBV14,TGTGCCAGCAGCCAGGGGGGACAGACCCACCATTACACCCAGTACTTC,CASSQGGQTHHYTQYF
many,TRBD1,TRBJ2-5,TRBV19,TGTGCCAGTAGCCGGGACAGGGAGGGGGATCAAGAGACCCAGTACTTC,CASSRDREGDQETQYF
.,.,TRBJ1-1,TRBV10-3,TGTGCCATCAGTGAGAATACGATGAACACTGAAGCTTTCTTT,CAISENTMNTEAFF
many,.,TRBJ1-1,TRBV19,TGTGCCAGTAGTACATGGACACGGGGAATGAACACTGAAGCTTTCTTT,CASSTWTRGMNTEAFF
.,TRBD2,TRBJ2-3,TRBV20-1,TGCAGTGCTAGACTAGCGGGGGGTGACACAGATACGCAGTATTTT,CSARLAGGDTDTQYF
.,.,TRBJ1-1,TRBV11-2,TGTGCCAGCAGCTTAGAGTTCGGTGAAGCTTTCTTT,CASSLEFGEAFF
.,.,TRBJ1-2,TRBV19,TGTGCCAGTAGTAACTTCTATGGCTACACCTTC,CASSNFYGYTF
.,.,TRBJ2-7,TRBV6-1,TGTGCCAGCAGTGATCTGGGCGGGACAAGCTCCTACGAGCAGTACTTC,CASSDLGGTSSYEQYF
.,TRBD1,TRBJ2-5,TRBV10-3,TGTGCCAGCGGGCGGACAGGTCAAGAGACCCAGTACTTC,CASGRTGQETQYF
.,.,TRBJ1-6,TRBV19,TGTGCCAGACATGCCCGAAGTTACTATAATTCACCCCTCCACTTT,CARHARSYYNSPLHF
.,.,TRBJ2-1,TRBV10-3,TGTGCCATCAGTGAGTCGGGCGGGACCTCCTACAATGAGCAGTTCTTC,CAISESGGTSYNEQFF
.,.,TRBJ1-3,TRBV7-3,TGTGCCAGCAGCTACAGCGGGGGAAACACCATATATTTT,CASSYSGGNTIYF
.,TRBD1,TRBJ1-4,TRBV6-2/TRBV6-3,TGTGCCAGCAGCCAAGGGACAGGGAGCCCGGAAAAACTGTTTTTT,CASSQGTGSPEKLFF
many,.,TRBJ1-4,TRBV4-1,TGCGCCAGCAGCGAGGAGGGGGAAAAACTGTTTTTT,CASSEEGEKLFF
.,TRBD1,TRBJ1-2,TRBV20-1,TGCAGTGCTCCGACAGGGGGATATGGCTACACCTTC,CSAPTGGYGYTF
.,TRBD1,TRBJ2-7,TRBV29-1,TGCAGCGTATCGACGACAGGGGCGGGCTACGAGCAGTACTTC,CSVSTTGAGYEQYF